This T cell receptor (beta chain) is from a study of CD8+ T cells in alopecia areata. Study-wide results and limits: The study found TCR sharing across patients less clear than in mice, possibly for HLA reasons.

As for treatment: oral pan-JAK inhibitor, 5-10 mg twice daily. Germline assignment: CDR1 MGHDK and CDR2 SYGVNS. This CDR3 is 12 amino acids long. Trimming took 10 bases from V and 7 from J, leaving 16 bases between them. As to this clone: Its antigen is unidentified.

Following extraction, RNA underwent reverse transcription to cDNA, which served as the sequencing template. TCRdb's table, derived via immunoSEQ multiplex PCR, lists solely in-frame clones and lacks some. There are some 80,000 clones in the sample; approximately 66% occur only once, and 23% lies in the top ten. J is TRBJ1-1 and V is TRBV25-1; D perhaps matches TRBD1 (5 bases). Specimen: CD8+ T cells sorted from blood, collected at week 24, from a patient treated with tofacitinib. The receptor was derived from a human donor with alopecia areata. CDR3 DNA: TGTGCCACCTCGGGGGGGAGTGGTGAAGCTTTCTTT. Encoded protein: CATSGGSGEAFF. Supplemented by reference TRBV25-1 and TRBJ1-1, the full variable domain reads EADIYQTPRYLVIGTGKKITLECSQTMGHDKMYWYQQDPGMELHLIHYSYGVNSTEKGDLSSESTVSRIRTEHFPLTLESARPSHTSQYLCATSGGSGEAFFGQGTRLTVV.